This is a list of T cell receptor beta chains from one sample in a study of T cell repertoires in cytomegalovirus infection. MiXCR was run by TCRdb on the reads, yielding one entry per CDR3 protein. The sample has 740,000 or so distinct CDR3 sequences; 35% are singletons. Sequenced: PBMCs. Receptors were obtained from a human donor in good health (CMV status not recorded). Some clones in this sample may be carry-over from other donors' samples. Each CDR3 is given with its conserved first and last residue. Fields, in order: D gene, J gene, clone size, V gene, CDR3 protein, CDR3 DNA. D genes are given only for firm matches. Size is omitted from some rows. Given values are once, few, many or a class for expanded clones.

D gene: TRBD1; J gene: TRBJ1-2; clone size: NA; V gene: TRBV7-9; CDR3 protein: CASSLAGTEGYTF; CDR3 DNA: TGTGCCAGCAGCTTAGCAGGGACAGAAGGCTACACCTTC
D gene: NA; J gene: TRBJ1-6; clone size: NA; V gene: TRBV12-3/TRBV12-4; CDR3 protein: CASSRQAQALHF; CDR3 DNA: TGTGCCAGCAGCCGTCAGGCCCAGGCCCTCCACTTT
D gene: NA; J gene: TRBJ2-4; clone size: few; V gene: TRBV12-3/TRBV12-4; CDR3 protein: CASSLLDRKNIQYF; CDR3 DNA: TGTGCCAGCAGTCTATTGGACAGAAAAAACATTCAGTACTTC
D gene: NA; J gene: TRBJ1-5; clone size: NA; V gene: TRBV19; CDR3 protein: CASRPLAHQPQHF; CDR3 DNA: TGTGCCAGTAGACCTTTGGCACATCAGCCCCAGCATTTT
D gene: TRBD2; J gene: TRBJ2-5; clone size: few; V gene: TRBV7-8; CDR3 protein: CASSLGASGNQETQYF; CDR3 DNA: TGTGCCAGCAGCTTAGGGGCTAGCGGGAACCAAGAGACCCAGTACTTC
D gene: TRBD1; J gene: TRBJ1-5; clone size: few; V gene: TRBV6-2/TRBV6-3; CDR3 protein: CASIPGTDNQPQHF; CDR3 DNA: TGTGCCAGCATCCCCGGGACAGACAATCAGCCCCAGCATTTT
D gene: NA; J gene: TRBJ2-1; clone size: NA; V gene: TRBV5-1; CDR3 protein: CASSGDGGAGNEQFF; CDR3 DNA: TGCGCCAGCAGCGGGGACGGCGGGGCGGGGAATGAGCAGTTCTTC
D gene: NA; J gene: TRBJ1-6; clone size: few; V gene: TRBV12-3/TRBV12-4; CDR3 protein: CASSLGASDSSPLHF; CDR3 DNA: TGTGCCAGCAGTTTAGGGGCCTCTGACTCTTCACCCCTCCACTTT
D gene: NA; J gene: TRBJ1-1; clone size: NA; V gene: TRBV28; CDR3 protein: CASSLPGGGGAFF; CDR3 DNA: TGTGCCAGCAGTTTGCCGGGGGGCGGGGGAGCTTTCTTT
D gene: TRBD2; J gene: TRBJ2-7; clone size: many; V gene: TRBV11-2; CDR3 protein: CASSLVGGRSYEQYF; CDR3 DNA: TGTGCCAGCAGCTTAGTGGGCGGGAGGAGCTACGAGCAGTACTTC
D gene: NA; J gene: TRBJ2-2; clone size: NA; V gene: TRBV28; CDR3 protein: CASSPYDTVELFF; CDR3 DNA: TGTGCCAGCAGCCCTTATGACACCGTTGAGCTGTTTTTT
D gene: NA; J gene: TRBJ1-5; clone size: NA; V gene: TRBV12-3/TRBV12-4; CDR3 protein: CASSPFGGPGSNQPQHF; CDR3 DNA: TGTGCCAGCAGTCCTTTCGGGGGACCAGGGAGCAATCAGCCCCAGCATTTT
D gene: TRBD1; J gene: TRBJ2-7; clone size: few; V gene: TRBV9; CDR3 protein: CASSVSAGQGVDEQYF; CDR3 DNA: TGTGCCAGCAGCGTAAGTGCGGGACAGGGGGTAGACGAGCAGTACTTC
D gene: TRBD1; J gene: TRBJ1-1; clone size: few; V gene: TRBV12-3/TRBV12-4; CDR3 protein: CASSLTGKDTEAFF; CDR3 DNA: TGTGCCAGCAGTTTGACAGGGAAGGACACTGAAGCTTTCTTT
D gene: TRBD1; J gene: TRBJ2-7; clone size: few; V gene: TRBV7-9; CDR3 protein: CASSSGTGNGEQYF; CDR3 DNA: TGTGCCAGCAGCTCGGGGACAGGGAACGGCGAGCAGTACTTC